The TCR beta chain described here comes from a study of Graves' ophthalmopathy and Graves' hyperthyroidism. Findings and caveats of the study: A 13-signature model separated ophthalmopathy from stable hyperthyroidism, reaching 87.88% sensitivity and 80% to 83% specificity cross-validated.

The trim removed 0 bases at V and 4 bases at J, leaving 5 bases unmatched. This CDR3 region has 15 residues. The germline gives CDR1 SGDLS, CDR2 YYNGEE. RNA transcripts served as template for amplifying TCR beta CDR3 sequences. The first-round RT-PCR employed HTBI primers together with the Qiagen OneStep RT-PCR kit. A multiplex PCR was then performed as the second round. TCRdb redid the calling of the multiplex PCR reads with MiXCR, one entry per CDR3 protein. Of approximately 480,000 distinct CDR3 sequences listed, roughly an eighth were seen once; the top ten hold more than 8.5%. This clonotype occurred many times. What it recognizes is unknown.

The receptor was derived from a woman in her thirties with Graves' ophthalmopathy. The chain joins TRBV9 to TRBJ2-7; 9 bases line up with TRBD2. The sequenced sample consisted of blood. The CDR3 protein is CASSVDSGSMYEQYF. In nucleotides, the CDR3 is TGTGCCAGCAGCGTAGATAGCGGGAGTATGTACGAGCAGTACTTC.